The 8 T cell receptor beta chains given below trace back to one sample, sequenced in a study of shared clonotypes between healthy human individuals. This table comes from immunoSEQ multiplex PCR, and its TCRdb copy is limited to in-frame clones, with some not included. The table records millions of clones, more than 80% of them present only once. What was sequenced was naive CD4+ T cells from PBMCs. Subset denoted: CD45RA+ positively selected. These receptors came from a man between 18 and 29 years old in good health. Some clones in this sample may be carry-over from other donors' samples.

CDR3 in DNA: TGTGCCAGCAGCCCGACTTCCGGGTCCAACTATGGCTACACCTTC. Its translation is CASSPTSGSNYGYTF. This chain connects TRBV5-5 to TRBJ1-2; D remains unclear. The CDR3 runs 15 residues. V dropped 4 bases and J dropped 2 bases, with 15 bases sitting between them. The V gene's germline CDR1 is SGHKS and CDR2 YYEKEE (reference sequence).

The chain combines TRBV2 with TRBJ2-7; 10 bases agree with TRBD2. The CDR3 consists of 14 residues. Trimming cost V 1 base and J 6 bases; bases outside gene matches: 3. Germline CDR1 and CDR2: SNHLY and FYNNEI. The CDR3 nucleotides are TGTGCCAGCAGTGAAGAGCGGGAGGGCTGCGAGCAGTACTTC. Protein product: CASSEEREGCEQYF.

This clone was picked up one time. CDR3 in amino acids: CASSGGTEPYEQYF. The CDR3 DNA follows: TGTGCCAGCAGCGGAGGGACTGAACCCTACGAGCAGTACTTC. The chain is built from TRBV5-6 and TRBJ2-7, with D possibly being TRBD2 (6 bases). The CDR3 contains 14 residues. Germline CDR1 and CDR2: SGHDT and YYEEEE. Trimming pared 4 bases from V and 2 bases from J, leaving 13 bases between.

Turning to this clone: The same CDR3 is also encoded by other DNA sequences in this sample. The rearrangement joins TRBV6-1 to TRBJ2-5, with D possibly matching TRBD1 (7 bases). CDR1 is MNHNS, CDR2 SASEGT, per germline. Trimming left V 2 bases short and J 5 bases short, with 9 bases between. The CDR3 totals 13 residues. The CDR3 nucleotides are TGTGCCAGCAGTGAACAGGGGGGCGAGACCCAGTACTTC. This translates into CASSEQGGETQYF.

The chain combines TRBV28 with TRBJ2-1; 7 nucleotides align to TRBD1. Per the germline V gene, CDR1 is MDHEN and CDR2 is SYDVKM. V was pared by 10 bases and J by 2 bases, with 11 bases of the junction left unmatched. The CDR3 has 15 amino acids. The CDR3 bases are TGTGCCACCAACATACCGGGACAGACCTACAATGAGCAGTTCTTC. Encoded protein: CATNIPGQTYNEQFF.

V and J are TRBV7-2 and TRBJ1-1; D is uncertain. The length of the CDR3 is 14 residues. V was trimmed by 5 bases and J by 6 bases, leaving 16 bases between them. The germline CDR1 and CDR2 sequences are SGHTA and FQGNSA. The CDR3 protein is CASSLELRYAEAFF. The CDR3 bases are TGTGCCAGCAGCCTCGAGTTGCGGTACGCTGAAGCTTTCTTT. The full variable domain, its missing parts supplied by reference TRBV7-2 and TRBJ1-1, is GAGVSQSPSNKVTEKGKDVELRCDPISGHTALYWYRQSLGQGLEFLIYFQGNSAPDKSGLPSDRFSAERTGGSVSTLTIQRTQQEDSAVYLCASSLELRYAEAFFGQGTRLTVV.

About this clone: This sample also contains other DNA sequences that code for the same CDR3. The rearrangement joins TRBV7-2 to TRBJ2-3; possibly TRBD2 for D (6 bases). V was clipped by 1 base and J by 2 bases, with 13 bases between them. Germline CDR1 is SGHTA and CDR2 is FQGNSA. This CDR3 contains 16 residues. Here the CDR3 DNA reads TGTGCCAGCAGCTTAGTAGGGGCGGGATTCACAGATACGCAGTATTTT. This gives the protein CASSLVGAGFTDTQYF.

V is TRBV5-4 and J is TRBJ2-1, with 7 bases that match TRBD1. Germline loops: CDR1 SGHNT, CDR2 YYREEE (reference sequence). The V and J ends lost 7 bases and 2 bases, in that order; junction bases with no gene match: 9. The CDR3 is 15 residues long. The DNA of the CDR3 is TGTGCCAGCGGCGAGGGGGCGCTGACCTACAATGAGCAGTTCTTC. Translated: CASGEGALTYNEQFF.